Sequencing of this T cell receptor (beta chain) was carried out in a study of blood T cells in healthy people across ages. The overall study: Template switching caught about one barcoded beta molecule for each two T cells.

Study-level results: Among T cells, TCR beta diversity per million cells dropped roughly linearly as age rose. Any conclusive comparison of naive versus antigen-experienced cells was prevented by using unsorted PBMCs.

Next came a second PCR, run for about 7 to 11 cycles, which used a sample-barcoded 5' primer along with a J-beta primer mix. MiXCR, run by TCRdb on the 5' RACE reads, gives a single entry per CDR3 protein. The repertoire holds roughly 680,000 distinct CDR3 sequences, around 52% seen once, with roughly 14% in the top ten. This clonotype showed up just a few times. The antigen remains unidentified. This CDR3 is built from 13 residues. Germline CDR1 is DFQATT and CDR2 is SNEGSKA (reference sequence). Peripheral blood from each donor was collected in a volume of approximately 10 milliliters. This chain uses TRBV20-1 with TRBJ2-1; possibly TRBD2 for D (6 bases). Sequenced input: blood. This receptor was taken from a woman of 80 years or more in good health. The CDR3 DNA reads TGCAGCGGTCTTTTGGGCGGGAAGAATGAGCAGTTCTTC. It encodes CSGLLGGKNEQFF.